A selection of T cell receptor beta chains follows, all from one sample in a study of shared clonotypes between healthy human individuals. The table came from immunoSEQ multiplex PCR; TCRdb's copy has only in-frame clones and leaves some out. The repertoire holds a few million clones, nearly 97% seen once, with about 0.13% in the top ten. The sequenced sample consisted of naive CD4+ T cells sorted from blood. The receptors were sampled from a man younger than 35 in good health. Both conserved end residues are part of each CDR3. The order of the fields is CDR3 length, clone size, V gene, D gene, J gene, CDR3 DNA, CDR3 protein. The D gene is left open where the match is weak. Rows give clone size only sometimes, using once, few, many, or a class for an expanded clone.

len: 12
abundance: -
v_gene: TRBV10-3
d_gene: -
j_gene: TRBJ1-1
CDR3nt: TGTGCCATCAGTAAGGGGTACACTGAAGCTTTCTTT
CDR3aa: CAISKGYTEAFF

len: 15
abundance: once
v_gene: TRBV5-5
d_gene: -
j_gene: TRBJ1-3
CDR3nt: TGTGCCAGCAGCTTGGGTAGTAGCTCTGGAAACACCATATATTTT
CDR3aa: CASSLGSSSGNTIYF

len: 14
abundance: -
v_gene: TRBV7-6
d_gene: -
j_gene: TRBJ1-4
CDR3nt: TGTGCCAGCAGTCTAGAAGGGTTTAATGAAAAACTGTTTTTT
CDR3aa: CASSLEGFNEKLFF

len: 15
abundance: -
v_gene: TRBV18
d_gene: TRBD1
j_gene: TRBJ1-6
CDR3nt: TGTGCCAGCTCACCAGTCCAGGGGGCAAATTCACCCCTCCACTTT
CDR3aa: CASSPVQGANSPLHF

len: 15
abundance: -
v_gene: TRBV7-2
d_gene: -
j_gene: TRBJ1-1
CDR3nt: TGTGCCAGCAGCTTAGGAGCAGGGGTGAACACTGAAGCTTTCTTT
CDR3aa: CASSLGAGVNTEAFF

len: 15
abundance: -
v_gene: TRBV28
d_gene: TRBD1
j_gene: TRBJ1-2
CDR3nt: TGTGCCAGCAGTTCCAGCGACAGGGGGGGCAATGGCTACACCTTC
CDR3aa: CASSSSDRGGNGYTF

len: 13
abundance: -
v_gene: TRBV7-8
d_gene: -
j_gene: TRBJ2-7
CDR3nt: TGTGCCAGCAGCTTATTCATTCCCTACGAGCAGTACTTC
CDR3aa: CASSLFIPYEQYF

len: 12
abundance: -
v_gene: TRBV11-2
d_gene: -
j_gene: TRBJ2-4
CDR3nt: TGTGCCAGTAGACGAACTAGTTCCATTCAGTACTTC
CDR3aa: CASRRTSSIQYF

len: 15
abundance: -
v_gene: TRBV5-1
d_gene: TRBD1
j_gene: TRBJ2-7
CDR3nt: TGCGCCAGCAGCTTGTGGACAGGCCCGTCCTACGAGCAGTACTTC
CDR3aa: CASSLWTGPSYEQYF

len: 13
abundance: -
v_gene: TRBV7-9
d_gene: -
j_gene: TRBJ1-6
CDR3nt: TGTGCCAGCAGCTCCGGGGACTTTTCACCCCTCCACTTT
CDR3aa: CASSSGDFSPLHF

len: 12
abundance: -
v_gene: TRBV30
d_gene: -
j_gene: TRBJ2-3
CDR3nt: TGTGCCTGGAGTGGGGGGACAGATACGCAGTATTTT
CDR3aa: CAWSGGTDTQYF

len: 15
abundance: -
v_gene: TRBV6-1
d_gene: -
j_gene: TRBJ2-2
CDR3nt: TGTGCCAGCGAGGAGGGGGGCGCGAACACCGGGGAGCTGTTTTTT
CDR3aa: CASEEGGANTGELFF

len: 10
abundance: -
v_gene: TRBV5-4
d_gene: -
j_gene: TRBJ2-7
CDR3nt: TGTGCCAGCAGCTCCTACGAGCAGTACTTC
CDR3aa: CASSSYEQYF

len: 13
abundance: -
v_gene: TRBV4-1
d_gene: -
j_gene: TRBJ1-4
CDR3nt: TGCGCCAGCACCCGAACACTGAATGAAAAACTGTTTTTT
CDR3aa: CASTRTLNEKLFF

len: 15
abundance: few
v_gene: TRBV6-5
d_gene: -
j_gene: TRBJ1-5
CDR3nt: TGTGCCAGCAGTTACTCTGGACGGAACAATCAGCCCCAGCATTTT
CDR3aa: CASSYSGRNNQPQHF

len: 15
abundance: -
v_gene: TRBV4-3
d_gene: TRBD2
j_gene: TRBJ2-1
CDR3nt: TGCGCCAGCAGCCAGAGCGGGAGGGCCGACAATGAGCAGTTCTTC
CDR3aa: CASSQSGRADNEQFF

len: 16
abundance: -
v_gene: TRBV15
d_gene: -
j_gene: TRBJ1-2
CDR3nt: TGTGCCACCAGCAGAGGTGGGGTTAACCCGGCTGATGGCTACACCTTC
CDR3aa: CATSRGGVNPADGYTF

len: 14
abundance: -
v_gene: TRBV7-9
d_gene: -
j_gene: TRBJ2-5
CDR3nt: TGTGCCAGCAGCTCTCTTACCACAGGGGAGACCCAGTACTTC
CDR3aa: CASSSLTTGETQYF

len: 16
abundance: -
v_gene: TRBV6-1
d_gene: -
j_gene: TRBJ1-5
CDR3nt: TGTGCCAGCAGTGAAAAGGGTAAGGGAGGCAATCAGCCCCAGCATTTT
CDR3aa: CASSEKGKGGNQPQHF

len: 16
abundance: -
v_gene: TRBV15
d_gene: -
j_gene: TRBJ2-2
CDR3nt: TGTGCCACCAGCAGAGATCTGGCGGGAAGTACCGGGGAGCTGTTTTTT
CDR3aa: CATSRDLAGSTGELFF

len: 13
abundance: -
v_gene: TRBV15
d_gene: -
j_gene: TRBJ1-2
CDR3nt: TGTGCCACCAGCGCGGGACGGGGTTATGGCTACACCTTC
CDR3aa: CATSAGRGYGYTF

len: 16
abundance: -
v_gene: TRBV19
d_gene: TRBD1
j_gene: TRBJ1-1
CDR3nt: TGTGCCAGTAGTATAGAAGGGCAGGGGGTGAACACTGAAGCTTTCTTT
CDR3aa: CASSIEGQGVNTEAFF

len: 15
abundance: -
v_gene: TRBV5-1
d_gene: -
j_gene: TRBJ1-4
CDR3nt: TGCGCCAGCAGCTTGGCTGGGCAGGGACGGGAAAAACTGTTTTTT
CDR3aa: CASSLAGQGREKLFF

len: 13
abundance: once
v_gene: TRBV19
d_gene: -
j_gene: TRBJ2-7
CDR3nt: TGTGCCAGTAGTATCGGTCCGCCCTACGAGCAGTACTTC
CDR3aa: CASSIGPPYEQYF

len: 13
abundance: -
v_gene: TRBV2
d_gene: -
j_gene: TRBJ2-3
CDR3nt: TGTGCCAGCAACTCGGACAGCACAGATACGCAGTATTTT
CDR3aa: CASNSDSTDTQYF

len: 16
abundance: -
v_gene: TRBV9
d_gene: TRBD1
j_gene: TRBJ2-2
CDR3nt: TGTGCCAGCAGCGCCCGGACAGGGCTGAACACCGGGGAGCTGTTTTTT
CDR3aa: CASSARTGLNTGELFF

len: 15
abundance: -
v_gene: TRBV11-3
d_gene: -
j_gene: TRBJ2-3
CDR3nt: TGTGCCAGCAGCCCCCAGGGAGAAGTTACAGATACGCAGTATTTT
CDR3aa: CASSPQGEVTDTQYF

len: 14
abundance: -
v_gene: TRBV5-1
d_gene: -
j_gene: TRBJ2-3
CDR3nt: TGCGCCAGCAGCTTGGTAGAGAGCACAGATACGCAGTATTTT
CDR3aa: CASSLVESTDTQYF

len: 14
abundance: -
v_gene: TRBV7-9
d_gene: -
j_gene: TRBJ2-7
CDR3nt: TGTGCCAGCAGCTTCCTAAAAGGGGTCCGGGAGCAGTACTTC
CDR3aa: CASSFLKGVREQYF

len: 16
abundance: few
v_gene: TRBV19
d_gene: TRBD1
j_gene: TRBJ2-2
CDR3nt: TGTGCCAGTAGTATGGCAGACAGGGTCTACACCGGGGAGCTGTTTTTT
CDR3aa: CASSMADRVYTGELFF

len: 18
abundance: -
v_gene: TRBV5-6
d_gene: TRBD2
j_gene: TRBJ2-4
CDR3nt: TGTGCCAGCAGCGTGATACTAGCGGCAGGACTAGCCAAAAACATTCAGTACTTC
CDR3aa: CASSVILAAGLAKNIQYF

len: 14
abundance: -
v_gene: TRBV27
d_gene: -
j_gene: TRBJ1-5
CDR3nt: TGTGCCAGCAGTTTTGCTGGCAGCAATCAGCCCCAGCATTTT
CDR3aa: CASSFAGSNQPQHF

len: 15
abundance: -
v_gene: TRBV5-1
d_gene: -
j_gene: TRBJ2-1
CDR3nt: TGCGCCAGCAGCTTGGCAAGTGACTCCTACAATGAGCAGTTCTTC
CDR3aa: CASSLASDSYNEQFF

len: 12
abundance: -
v_gene: TRBV30
d_gene: -
j_gene: TRBJ1-3
CDR3nt: TGTGCCTCCCCGGGCTCTGGAAACACCATATATTTT
CDR3aa: CASPGSGNTIYF

len: 16
abundance: -
v_gene: TRBV5-4
d_gene: -
j_gene: TRBJ1-2
CDR3nt: TGTGCCAGCAGCTTGGCCGGGAGGGCCGGGGACTATGGCTACACCTTC
CDR3aa: CASSLAGRAGDYGYTF

len: 15
abundance: -
v_gene: TRBV28
d_gene: -
j_gene: TRBJ1-4
CDR3nt: TGTGCCAGCAGCCCGGCTGAGGGAGGAGGGGAAAAACTGTTTTTT
CDR3aa: CASSPAEGGGEKLFF

len: 13
abundance: -
v_gene: TRBV29-1
d_gene: -
j_gene: TRBJ1-1
CDR3nt: TGCAGCGTTGCCGGGCAACTGAACACTGAAGCTTTCTTT
CDR3aa: CSVAGQLNTEAFF

len: 13
abundance: -
v_gene: TRBV6-5
d_gene: -
j_gene: TRBJ1-5
CDR3nt: TGTGCCAGCAGTTTCGGGTCTGCGATGCCCCAGCATTTT
CDR3aa: CASSFGSAMPQHF

len: 15
abundance: -
v_gene: TRBV28
d_gene: TRBD2
j_gene: TRBJ2-4
CDR3nt: TGTGCCAGCAGGCTTGCAGGGAGGGCGGAGTCACGTCAGTACTTC
CDR3aa: CASRLAGRAESRQYF

len: 17
abundance: once
v_gene: TRBV5-1
d_gene: -
j_gene: TRBJ2-5
CDR3nt: TGCGCCAGCAGCTTGGGGTCGGCAGGGAGATACCAAGAGACCCAGTACTTC
CDR3aa: CASSLGSAGRYQETQYF

len: 14
abundance: -
v_gene: TRBV29-1
d_gene: TRBD2
j_gene: TRBJ2-7
CDR3nt: TGCAGCGTTGAACAGCGGGGGAGCTCCTACGAGCAGTACTTC
CDR3aa: CSVEQRGSSYEQYF

len: 15
abundance: once
v_gene: TRBV29-1
d_gene: -
j_gene: TRBJ2-1
CDR3nt: TGCAGCGTTGAAGATCTACGGAGCTCCTACAATGAGCAGTTCTTC
CDR3aa: CSVEDLRSSYNEQFF

len: 16
abundance: few
v_gene: TRBV10-1
d_gene: TRBD2
j_gene: TRBJ2-7
CDR3nt: TGCGCCAGCAGTGATGGTTCGGGACTAGCGGCCTACGAGCAGTACTTC
CDR3aa: CASSDGSGLAAYEQYF

len: 14
abundance: -
v_gene: TRBV28
d_gene: TRBD1
j_gene: TRBJ1-5
CDR3nt: TGTGCCAGCAGTCCAACGACAGGGTATCAGCCCCAGCATTTT
CDR3aa: CASSPTTGYQPQHF

len: 15
abundance: -
v_gene: TRBV9
d_gene: -
j_gene: TRBJ2-7
CDR3nt: TGTGCCAGCAGCGTAGGTGGGCAGCCTTTATACGAGCAGTACTTC
CDR3aa: CASSVGGQPLYEQYF

len: 14
abundance: once
v_gene: TRBV30
d_gene: -
j_gene: TRBJ1-6
CDR3nt: TGTGCCTGGAACAACTCGGACGCCGGTTCACCCCTCCACTTT
CDR3aa: CAWNNSDAGSPLHF

len: 15
abundance: once
v_gene: TRBV27
d_gene: TRBD1
j_gene: TRBJ2-7
CDR3nt: TGTGCCAGCAGTTCCTCCGGGACAGGGGGCTACGAGCAGTACTTC
CDR3aa: CASSSSGTGGYEQYF

len: 14
abundance: -
v_gene: TRBV28
d_gene: TRBD1
j_gene: TRBJ2-7
CDR3nt: TGTGCCAGCAGTTTACCCGGGACAGGGGTTAAGCAGTACTTC
CDR3aa: CASSLPGTGVKQYF

len: 15
abundance: -
v_gene: TRBV15
d_gene: TRBD2
j_gene: TRBJ2-6
CDR3nt: TGTGCCACCAGCCCCCGGACTAGCGGGGCCAACGTCCTGACTTTC
CDR3aa: CATSPRTSGANVLTF

len: 16
abundance: -
v_gene: TRBV5-1
d_gene: -
j_gene: TRBJ2-1
CDR3nt: TGCGCCAGCAGCTTGGAGTCGGGTCGCTCCTACAATGAGCAGTTCTTC
CDR3aa: CASSLESGRSYNEQFF

len: 15
abundance: -
v_gene: TRBV12-5
d_gene: -
j_gene: TRBJ2-7
CDR3nt: TGTGCTAGTGGTTTGGCGGGCGCCAACTCCTACGAGCAGTACTTC
CDR3aa: CASGLAGANSYEQYF

len: 12
abundance: -
v_gene: TRBV28
d_gene: -
j_gene: TRBJ1-1
CDR3nt: TGTGCCATATTGGGGATGAACACTGAAGCTTTCTTT
CDR3aa: CAILGMNTEAFF

len: 13
abundance: -
v_gene: TRBV6-1
d_gene: -
j_gene: TRBJ2-3
CDR3nt: TGTGCCAGCAGTATTAGCTGGATGGATACGCAGTATTTT
CDR3aa: CASSISWMDTQYF

len: 15
abundance: once
v_gene: TRBV7-2
d_gene: TRBD2
j_gene: TRBJ2-1
CDR3nt: TGTGCCAGCAGCTTAGGGCGGGAGGAGCCCAATGAGCAGTTCTTC
CDR3aa: CASSLGREEPNEQFF

len: 18
abundance: -
v_gene: TRBV9
d_gene: TRBD2
j_gene: TRBJ2-1
CDR3nt: TGTGCCAGCAGCGTCGGACTAGCGGGAGTAATATCCTACAATGAGCAGTTCTTC
CDR3aa: CASSVGLAGVISYNEQFF

len: 12
abundance: -
v_gene: TRBV5-1
d_gene: -
j_gene: TRBJ2-4
CDR3nt: TGCGCCAGCAGCTCTACAGGGAACATTCAGTACTTC
CDR3aa: CASSSTGNIQYF

len: 14
abundance: -
v_gene: TRBV19
d_gene: TRBD1
j_gene: TRBJ1-5
CDR3nt: TGTGCCAGTAGTACCGGACAGGGCAATCAGCCCCAGCATTTT
CDR3aa: CASSTGQGNQPQHF

len: 15
abundance: -
v_gene: TRBV2
d_gene: -
j_gene: TRBJ2-7
CDR3nt: TGTGCCAGCAGCCAAGGGCGAGGGGGAGAGTACGAGCAGTACTTC
CDR3aa: CASSQGRGGEYEQYF

len: 16
abundance: -
v_gene: TRBV5-1
d_gene: -
j_gene: TRBJ1-4
CDR3nt: TGCGCCAGCAGCTTGGGCCAGGGGCCCGCTAATGAAAAACTGTTTTTT
CDR3aa: CASSLGQGPANEKLFF